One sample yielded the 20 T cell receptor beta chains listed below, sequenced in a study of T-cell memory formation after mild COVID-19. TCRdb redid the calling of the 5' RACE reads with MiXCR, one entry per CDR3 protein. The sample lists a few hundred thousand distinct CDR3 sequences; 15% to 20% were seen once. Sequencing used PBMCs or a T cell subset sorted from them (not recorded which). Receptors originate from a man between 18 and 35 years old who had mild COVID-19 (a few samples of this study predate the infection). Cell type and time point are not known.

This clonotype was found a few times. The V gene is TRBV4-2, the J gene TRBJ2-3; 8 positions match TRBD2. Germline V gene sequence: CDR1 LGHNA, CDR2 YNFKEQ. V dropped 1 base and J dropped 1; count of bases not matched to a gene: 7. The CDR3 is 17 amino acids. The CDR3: CASSQGNSGVGTDTQYF. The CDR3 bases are TGTGCCAGCAGCCAAGGCAATAGCGGGGTCGGCACAGATACGCAGTATTTT.

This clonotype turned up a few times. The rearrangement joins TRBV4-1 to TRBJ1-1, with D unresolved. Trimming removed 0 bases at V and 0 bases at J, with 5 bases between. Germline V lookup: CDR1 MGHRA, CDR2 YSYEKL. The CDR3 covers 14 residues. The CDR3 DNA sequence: TGCGCCAGCAGCCAAGAGGGGATGAACACTGAAGCTTTCTTT. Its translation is CASSQEGMNTEAFF.

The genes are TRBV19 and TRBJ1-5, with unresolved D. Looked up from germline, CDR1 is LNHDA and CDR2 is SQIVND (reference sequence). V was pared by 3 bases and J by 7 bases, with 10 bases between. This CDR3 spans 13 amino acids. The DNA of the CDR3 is TGTGCCAGTAGTATTGTTGAGCGCCAGCCCCAGCATTTT. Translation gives CASSIVERQPQHF.

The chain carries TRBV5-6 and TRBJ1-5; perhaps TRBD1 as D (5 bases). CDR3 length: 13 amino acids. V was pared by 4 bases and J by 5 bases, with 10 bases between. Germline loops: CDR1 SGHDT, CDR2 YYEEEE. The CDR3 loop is CASSPQGYQPQHF. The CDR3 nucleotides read TGTGCCAGCAGCCCTCAGGGCTATCAGCCCCAGCATTTT.

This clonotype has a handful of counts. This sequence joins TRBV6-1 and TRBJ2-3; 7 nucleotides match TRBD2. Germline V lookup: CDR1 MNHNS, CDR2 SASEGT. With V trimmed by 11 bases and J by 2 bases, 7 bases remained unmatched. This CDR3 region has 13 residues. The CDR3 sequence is CAGRDYLTDTQYF. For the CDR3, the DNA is TGTGCCGGACGGGACTACCTCACAGATACGCAGTATTTT.

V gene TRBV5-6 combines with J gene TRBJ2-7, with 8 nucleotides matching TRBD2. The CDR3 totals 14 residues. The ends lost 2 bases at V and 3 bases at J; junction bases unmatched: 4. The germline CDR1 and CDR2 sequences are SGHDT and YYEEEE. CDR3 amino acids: CASSLRGTSYEQYV. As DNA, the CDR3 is TGTGCCAGCAGCTTAAGGGGGACTAGCTACGAGCAGTACGTC.

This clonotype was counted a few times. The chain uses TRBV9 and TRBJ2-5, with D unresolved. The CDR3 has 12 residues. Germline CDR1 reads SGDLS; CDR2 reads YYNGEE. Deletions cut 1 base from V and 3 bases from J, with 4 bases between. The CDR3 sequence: CASSVTEETQYF. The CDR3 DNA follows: TGTGCCAGCAGCGTAACCGAAGAGACCCAGTACTTC. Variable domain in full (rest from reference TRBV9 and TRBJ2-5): DSGVTQTPKHLITATGQRVTLRCSPRSGDLSVYWYQQSLDQGLQFLIQYYNGEERAKGNILERFSAQQFPDLHSELNLSSLELGDSALYFCASSVTEETQYFGPGTRLLVL.

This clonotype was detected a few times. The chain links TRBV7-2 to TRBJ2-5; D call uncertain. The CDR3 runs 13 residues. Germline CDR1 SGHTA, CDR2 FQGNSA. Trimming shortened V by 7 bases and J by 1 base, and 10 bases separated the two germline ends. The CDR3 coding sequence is TGTGCCAGCACCTACATGACCCAAGAGACCCAGTACTTC. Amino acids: CASTYMTQETQYF.

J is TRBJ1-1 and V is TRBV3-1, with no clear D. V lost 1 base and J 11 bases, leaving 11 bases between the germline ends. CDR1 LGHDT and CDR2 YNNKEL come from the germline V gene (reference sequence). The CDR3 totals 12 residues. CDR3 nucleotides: TGTGCCAGCAGCCAAGTCGGGAGGCGGGCTTTCTTT. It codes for CASSQVGRRAFF. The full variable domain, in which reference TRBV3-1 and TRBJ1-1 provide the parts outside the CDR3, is DTAVSQTPKYLVTQMGNDKSIKCEQNLGHDTMYWYKQDSKKFLKIMFSYNNKELIINETVPNRFSPKSPDKAHLNLHINSLELGDSAVYFCASSQVGRRAFFGQGTRLTVV.

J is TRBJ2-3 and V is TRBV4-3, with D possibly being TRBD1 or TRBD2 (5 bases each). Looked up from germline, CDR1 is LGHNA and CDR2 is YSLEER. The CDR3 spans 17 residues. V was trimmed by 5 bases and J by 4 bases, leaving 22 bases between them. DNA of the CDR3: TGCGCCAGCAGCTCCAAGATAGCTAGCAGGGATCCAGATACGCAGTATTTT. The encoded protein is CASSSKIASRDPDTQYF.

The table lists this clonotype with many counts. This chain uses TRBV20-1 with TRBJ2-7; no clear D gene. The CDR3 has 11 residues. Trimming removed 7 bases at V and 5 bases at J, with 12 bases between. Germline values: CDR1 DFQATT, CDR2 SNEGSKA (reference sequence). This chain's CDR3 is CSGLGSDEQYF. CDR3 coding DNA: TGCAGTGGGTTAGGGTCCGACGAGCAGTACTTC.

This CDR3 reads CASSSIGDPGYTF. The CDR3 DNA sequence: TGTGCCAGCAGCTCGATCGGGGACCCTGGCTACACCTTC. The chain recombines TRBV7-3 with TRBJ1-2, with a weak D call TRBD1 (5 bases). Trimming stripped 4 bases from V and 7 bases from J, with 13 bases between. Germline V gene sequence: CDR1 SGHTA, CDR2 FQGTGA. CDR3 length equals 13 residues.

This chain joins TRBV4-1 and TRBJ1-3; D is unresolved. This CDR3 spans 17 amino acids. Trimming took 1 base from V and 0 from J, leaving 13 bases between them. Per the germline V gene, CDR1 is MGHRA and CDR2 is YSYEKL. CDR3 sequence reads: CASSQVRFRYSGNTIYF. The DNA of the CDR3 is TGCGCCAGCAGCCAAGTTCGGTTCAGATACTCTGGAAACACCATATATTTT.

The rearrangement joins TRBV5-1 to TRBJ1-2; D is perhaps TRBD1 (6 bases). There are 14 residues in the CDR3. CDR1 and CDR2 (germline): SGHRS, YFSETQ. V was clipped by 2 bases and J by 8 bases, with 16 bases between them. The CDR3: CASSFNPGQGGYTF. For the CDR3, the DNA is TGCGCCAGCAGCTTCAATCCGGGACAAGGAGGCTACACCTTC.

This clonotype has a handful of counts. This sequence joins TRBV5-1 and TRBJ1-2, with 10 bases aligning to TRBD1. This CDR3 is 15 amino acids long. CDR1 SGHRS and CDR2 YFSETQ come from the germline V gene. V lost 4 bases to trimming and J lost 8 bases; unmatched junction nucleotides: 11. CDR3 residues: CASSARDRGEEGYTF. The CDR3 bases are TGCGCCAGCAGCGCCCGGGACAGGGGAGAGGAGGGCTACACCTTC. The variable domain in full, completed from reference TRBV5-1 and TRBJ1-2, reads KAGVTQTPRYLIKTRGQQVTLSCSPISGHRSVSWYQQTPGQGLQFLFEYFSETQRNKGNFPGRFSGRQFSNSRSEMNVSTLELGDSALYLCASSARDRGEEGYTFGSGTRLTVV.

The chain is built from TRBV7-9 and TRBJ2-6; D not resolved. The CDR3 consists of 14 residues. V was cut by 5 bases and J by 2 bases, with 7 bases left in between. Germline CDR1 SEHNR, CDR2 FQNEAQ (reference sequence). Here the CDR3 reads CASSPKTGANVLTF. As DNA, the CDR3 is TGTGCCAGCAGCCCGAAGACTGGGGCCAACGTCCTGACTTTC.

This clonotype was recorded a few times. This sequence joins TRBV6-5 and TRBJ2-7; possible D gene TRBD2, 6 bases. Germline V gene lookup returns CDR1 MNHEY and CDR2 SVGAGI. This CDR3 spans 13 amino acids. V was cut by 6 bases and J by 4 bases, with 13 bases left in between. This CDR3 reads CASRMSRGYEQYV. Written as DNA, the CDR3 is TGTGCCAGCAGGATGTCCCGGGGGTACGAGCAGTACGTC.

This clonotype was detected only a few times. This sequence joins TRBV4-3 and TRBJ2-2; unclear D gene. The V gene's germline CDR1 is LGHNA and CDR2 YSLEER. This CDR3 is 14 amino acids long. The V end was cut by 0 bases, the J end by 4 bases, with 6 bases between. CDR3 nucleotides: TGCGCCAGCAGCCAAGATCCGGGCACCGGGGAGCTGTTTTTT. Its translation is CASSQDPGTGELFF.

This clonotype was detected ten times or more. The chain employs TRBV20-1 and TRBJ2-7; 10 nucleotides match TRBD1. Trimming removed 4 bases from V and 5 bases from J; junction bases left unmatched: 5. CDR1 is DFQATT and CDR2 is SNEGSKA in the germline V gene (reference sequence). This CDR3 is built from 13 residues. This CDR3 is CSAIGTGDHEQYF. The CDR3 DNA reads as TGCAGTGCTATCGGGACAGGGGACCACGAGCAGTACTTC.

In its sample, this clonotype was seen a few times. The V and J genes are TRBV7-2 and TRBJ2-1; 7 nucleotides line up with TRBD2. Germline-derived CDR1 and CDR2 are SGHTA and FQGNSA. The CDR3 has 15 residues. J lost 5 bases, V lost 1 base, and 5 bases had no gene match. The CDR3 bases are TGTGCCAGCAGCTTAGTCGGGCGGGGGAACAATGAGCAGTTCTTC. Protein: CASSLVGRGNNEQFF.